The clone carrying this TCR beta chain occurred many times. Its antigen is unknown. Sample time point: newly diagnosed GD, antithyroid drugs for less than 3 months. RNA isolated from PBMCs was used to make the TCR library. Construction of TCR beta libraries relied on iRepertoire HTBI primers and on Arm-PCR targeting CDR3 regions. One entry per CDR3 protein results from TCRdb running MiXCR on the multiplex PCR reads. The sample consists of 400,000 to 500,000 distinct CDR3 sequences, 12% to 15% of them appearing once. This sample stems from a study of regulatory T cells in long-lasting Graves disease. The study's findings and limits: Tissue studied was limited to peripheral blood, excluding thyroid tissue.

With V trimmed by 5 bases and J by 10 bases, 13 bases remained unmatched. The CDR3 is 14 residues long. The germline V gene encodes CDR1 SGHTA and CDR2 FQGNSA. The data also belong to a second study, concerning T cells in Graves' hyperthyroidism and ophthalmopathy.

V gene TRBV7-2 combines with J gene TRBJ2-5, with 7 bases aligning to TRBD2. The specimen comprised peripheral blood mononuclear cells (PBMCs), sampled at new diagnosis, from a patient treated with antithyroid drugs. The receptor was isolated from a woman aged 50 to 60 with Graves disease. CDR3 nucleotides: TGTGCCAGCAGCCCCCCCCGGACTAGTCGGAACCAGTACTTC. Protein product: CASSPPRTSRNQYF.